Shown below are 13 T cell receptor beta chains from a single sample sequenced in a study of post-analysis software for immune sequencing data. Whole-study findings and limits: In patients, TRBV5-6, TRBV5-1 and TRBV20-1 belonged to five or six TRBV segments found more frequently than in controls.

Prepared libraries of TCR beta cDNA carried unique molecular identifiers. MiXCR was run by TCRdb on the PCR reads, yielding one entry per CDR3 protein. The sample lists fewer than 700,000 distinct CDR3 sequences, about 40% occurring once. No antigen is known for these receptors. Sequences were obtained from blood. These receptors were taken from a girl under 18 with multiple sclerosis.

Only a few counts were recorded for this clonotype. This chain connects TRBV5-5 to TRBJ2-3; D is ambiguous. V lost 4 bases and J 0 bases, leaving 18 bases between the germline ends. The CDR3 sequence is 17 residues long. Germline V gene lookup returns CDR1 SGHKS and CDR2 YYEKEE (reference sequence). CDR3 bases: TGTGCCAGCAGCCCCCAGCGCCCCGGCTTTAGCACAGATACGCAGTATTTT. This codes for CASSPQRPGFSTDTQYF.

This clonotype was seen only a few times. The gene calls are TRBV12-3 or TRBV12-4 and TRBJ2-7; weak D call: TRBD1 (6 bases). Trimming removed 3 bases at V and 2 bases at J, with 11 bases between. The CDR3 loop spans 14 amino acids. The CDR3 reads CASSLGTITYEQYF. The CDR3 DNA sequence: TGTGCCAGCAGTTTGGGGACAATTACCTACGAGCAGTACTTC.

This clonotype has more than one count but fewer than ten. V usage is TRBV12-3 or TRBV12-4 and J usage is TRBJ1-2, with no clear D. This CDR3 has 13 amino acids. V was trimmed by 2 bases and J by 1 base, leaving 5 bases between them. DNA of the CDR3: TGTGCCAGCAGTTTACTCAGTAACTATGGCTACACCTTC. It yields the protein CASSLLSNYGYTF.

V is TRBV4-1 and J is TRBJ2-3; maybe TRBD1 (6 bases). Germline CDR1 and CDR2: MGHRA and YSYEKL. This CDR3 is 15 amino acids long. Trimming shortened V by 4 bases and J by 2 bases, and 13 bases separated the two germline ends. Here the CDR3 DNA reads TGCGCCAGCAGCCCGCAGGGGTATGACACAGATACGCAGTATTTT. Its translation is CASSPQGYDTDTQYF.

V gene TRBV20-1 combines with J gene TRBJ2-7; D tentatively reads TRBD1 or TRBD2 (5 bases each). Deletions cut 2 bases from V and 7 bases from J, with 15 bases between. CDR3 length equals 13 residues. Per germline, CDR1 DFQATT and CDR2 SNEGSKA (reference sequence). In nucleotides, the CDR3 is TGCAGTGCTAGAAAAACGGGACGTACGGAGCAGTACTTC. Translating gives CSARKTGRTEQYF.

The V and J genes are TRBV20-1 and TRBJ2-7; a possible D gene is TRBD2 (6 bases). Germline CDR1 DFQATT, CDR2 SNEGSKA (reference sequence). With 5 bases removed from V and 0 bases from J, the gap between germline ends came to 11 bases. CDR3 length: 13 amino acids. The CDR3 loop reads CSARRGASYEQYF. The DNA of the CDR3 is TGCAGTGCTCGGAGGGGCGCCTCCTACGAGCAGTACTTC.

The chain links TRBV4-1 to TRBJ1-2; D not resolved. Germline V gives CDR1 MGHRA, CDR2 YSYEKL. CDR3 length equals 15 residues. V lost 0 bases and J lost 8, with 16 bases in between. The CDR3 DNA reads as TGCGCCAGCAGCCAAGAGGTCGGGCGATGGGCCGGCTACACCTTC. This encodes CASSQEVGRWAGYTF.

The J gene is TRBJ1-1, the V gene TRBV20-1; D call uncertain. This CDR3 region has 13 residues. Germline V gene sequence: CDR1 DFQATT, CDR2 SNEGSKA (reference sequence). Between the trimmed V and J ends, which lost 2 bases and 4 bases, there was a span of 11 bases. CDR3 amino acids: CSARRVSGTEAFF. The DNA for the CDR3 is TGCAGTGCTAGAAGGGTTTCTGGCACTGAAGCTTTCTTT.

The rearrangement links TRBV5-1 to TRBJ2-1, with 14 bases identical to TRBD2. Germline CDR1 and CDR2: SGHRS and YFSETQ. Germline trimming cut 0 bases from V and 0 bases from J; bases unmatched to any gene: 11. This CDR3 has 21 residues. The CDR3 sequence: CASSLAAGQGTSGSSYNEQFF. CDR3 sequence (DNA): TGCGCCAGCAGCTTGGCAGCGGGACAGGGGACTAGCGGGAGCTCCTACAATGAGCAGTTCTTC.

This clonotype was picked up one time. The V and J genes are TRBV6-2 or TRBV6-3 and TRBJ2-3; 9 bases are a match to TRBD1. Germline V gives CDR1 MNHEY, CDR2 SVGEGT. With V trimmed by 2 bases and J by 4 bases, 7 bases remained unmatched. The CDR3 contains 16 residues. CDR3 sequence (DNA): TGTGCCAGCAGTTACCACCGGGACAGGGTTTCAGATACGCAGTATTTT. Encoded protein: CASSYHRDRVSDTQYF.

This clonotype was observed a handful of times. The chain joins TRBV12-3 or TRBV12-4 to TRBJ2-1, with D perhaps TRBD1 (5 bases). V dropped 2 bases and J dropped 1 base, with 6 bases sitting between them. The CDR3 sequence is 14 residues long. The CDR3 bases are TGTGCCAGCAGTTTATCAGGGTCCTACAATGAGCAGTTCTTC. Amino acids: CASSLSGSYNEQFF.

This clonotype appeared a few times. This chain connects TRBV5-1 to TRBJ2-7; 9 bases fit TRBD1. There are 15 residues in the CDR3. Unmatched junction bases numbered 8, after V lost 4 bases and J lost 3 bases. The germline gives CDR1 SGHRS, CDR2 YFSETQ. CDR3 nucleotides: TGCGCCAGCAGCAGTCATCCGGGACAGGGCTACGAGCAGTACTTC. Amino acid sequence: CASSSHPGQGYEQYF.

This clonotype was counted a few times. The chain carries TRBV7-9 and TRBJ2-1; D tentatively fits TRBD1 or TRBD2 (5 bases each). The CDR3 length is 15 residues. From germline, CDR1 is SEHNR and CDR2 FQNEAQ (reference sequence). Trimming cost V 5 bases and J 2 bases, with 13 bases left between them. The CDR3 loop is CASSQLMGAYNEQFF. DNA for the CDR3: TGTGCCAGCAGCCAATTGATGGGGGCCTACAATGAGCAGTTCTTC.